A single sample is the source of the 32 T cell receptor beta chains below, sequenced in a study of OX40 agonist ivuxolimab in advanced cancers. The assay was immunoSEQ multiplex PCR, and TCRdb's table has in-frame clones only and misses some. Among around 98,000 clones listed, around 90% were seen once. Sample: CD4+ or CD8+ T cells sorted from blood, taken in a trial of the OX40 agonist ivuxolimab. The source of these receptors is an adult with an advanced solid tumor such as melanoma, head and neck, liver or kidney cancer.

J is TRBJ1-2 and V is TRBV2, with D perhaps TRBD1 (5 bases). V lost 2 bases and J 2 bases, leaving 12 bases between the germline ends. The CDR3 runs to 15 residues. Germline CDR1 is SNHLY and CDR2 is FYNNEI. The CDR3 DNA sequence: TGTGCCAGCAGTGAAAAGGGGCGGGGGAACTATGGCTACACCTTC. Protein sequence: CASSEKGRGNYGYTF.

The gene calls are TRBV7-6 and TRBJ1-1; 10 positions match TRBD1. The V segment lost 5 bases and the J segment 10 bases; nucleotides outside the gene matches: 16. CDR1 SGHVS and CDR2 FNYEAQ come from the germline V gene. The CDR3 covers 16 residues. The DNA of the CDR3 is TGTGCCAGCAGCCCGGGGGGAGGGACAGGGGCCGCGGGAGCTTTCTTT. Amino acid sequence: CASSPGGGTGAAGAFF.

The rearrangement links TRBV21-1 to TRBJ1-5. TRBV21-1 is shown as a pseudogene. The length of the CDR3 is 10 residues. This CDR3 is CASTPQRVHF. The CDR3, as DNA: TGTGCCAGCACCCCACAAAGGGTCCATTTT.

This sequence joins TRBV5-1 and TRBJ1-4, with 10 bases that match TRBD1. The CDR3 consists of 14 residues. V was clipped by 0 bases and J by 8 bases; unmatched bases: 1. The germline V gene encodes CDR1 SGHRS and CDR2 YFSETQ. The CDR3 DNA reads TGCGCCAGCAGCTTGGGGACAGGGGGAGAAAAACTGTTTTTT. It is translated as CASSLGTGGEKLFF.

The chain uses TRBV11-2 and TRBJ1-1, with 7 bases matching TRBD1. Trimming cost V 2 bases and J 5 bases; bases outside gene matches: 5. CDR1 is SGHAT and CDR2 is FQNNGV in the germline V gene. The CDR3 runs 14 residues. Here the CDR3 reads CASSLLQGPTEAFF. In DNA form, the CDR3 reads TGTGCCAGCAGCTTACTACAGGGGCCGACTGAAGCTTTCTTT.

This clone was found once. The genes are TRBV10-1 and TRBJ2-1, with 7 bases matching TRBD1. J lost 0 bases, V lost 4 bases, and 6 bases had no gene match. The CDR3 spans 16 residues. Per the germline V gene, CDR1 is WNHNN and CDR2 is SYGVQD (reference sequence). The DNA for the CDR3 is TGCGCCAGCAGTGCAGCGACAGGGAGCTCCTACAATGAGCAGTTCTTC. Its protein is CASSAATGSSYNEQFF.

The V and J genes are TRBV9 and TRBJ2-1, with TRBD1 matching 8 bases. The junction had 9 bases not matched to a gene; V was cut back by 5 bases and J by 5 bases. The CDR3 covers 15 residues. From germline, CDR1 is SGDLS and CDR2 YYNGEE. The CDR3 nucleotides are TGTGCCAGCAGTGCCGGGACAGGCTTTAACAATGAGCAGTTCTTC. Its protein product is CASSAGTGFNNEQFF.

This clone was recorded only once. The chain combines TRBV9 with TRBJ2-7, with D uncertain. CDR3 length: 16 amino acids. The germline gives CDR1 SGDLS, CDR2 YYNGEE. Trimming left V 3 bases short and J 0 bases short, with 16 bases between. The CDR3: CASSAFYSSNSYEQYF. The CDR3 DNA sequence: TGTGCCAGCAGCGCCTTTTACAGCTCGAACTCCTACGAGCAGTACTTC. The complete variable domain, with remaining parts taken from reference TRBV9 and TRBJ2-7, reads DSGVTQTPKHLITATGQRVTLRCSPRSGDLSVYWYQQSLDQGLQFLIQYYNGEERAKGNILERFSAQQFPDLHSELNLSSLELGDSALYFCASSAFYSSNSYEQYFGPGTRLTVT.

The chain combines TRBV28 with TRBJ1-4, with D uncertain. V lost 4 bases, J lost 6 bases, and 6 bases lay in between. This CDR3 contains 12 residues. Germline CDR1 and CDR2: MDHEN and SYDVKM. The CDR3 DNA sequence: TGTGCCAGCAGTTCCTATGATGAAAAACTGTTTTTT. This sequence encodes CASSSYDEKLFF.

The V gene is TRBV5-1, the J gene TRBJ1-4; a possible D gene is TRBD1 (6 bases). Trimming removed 2 bases at V and 7 bases at J, with 18 bases between. This CDR3 contains 16 residues. The germline CDR1 and CDR2 sequences are SGHRS and YFSETQ. CDR3 in amino acids: CASSLGTLGGPEKLFF. CDR3 bases: TGCGCCAGCAGCTTAGGGACCCTCGGGGGGCCTGAAAAACTGTTTTTT.

This chain connects TRBV7-9 to TRBJ2-2; maybe TRBD1 (6 bases). Trimming shortened V by 2 bases and J by 7 bases, and 14 bases separated the two germline ends. The CDR3 runs 15 residues. Germline CDR1 and CDR2: SEHNR and FQNEAQ (reference sequence). CDR3 nucleotide sequence: TGTGCCAGCAGCTTACGGCAGGGGTCGGTCGGGGAGCTGTTTTTT. This translates into CASSLRQGSVGELFF. The full variable domain, its missing parts supplied by reference TRBV7-9 and TRBJ2-2, is DTGVSQNPRHKITKRGQNVTFRCDPISEHNRLYWYRQTLGQGPEFLTYFQNEAQLEKSRLLSDRFSAERPKGSFSTLEIQRTEQGDSAMYLCASSLRQGSVGELFFGEGSRLTVL.

This rearrangement joins TRBV6-5 to TRBJ1-1; D unclear. Germline-derived CDR1 and CDR2 are MNHEY and SVGAGI. This CDR3 contains 12 residues. With 4 bases removed from V and 3 bases from J, the gap between germline ends came to 6 bases. CDR3 residues: CASSSWDTEAFF. The CDR3 DNA sequence: TGTGCCAGCAGTTCTTGGGACACTGAAGCTTTCTTT.

CDR3 DNA: TGTGCCAGCAGCCCCCGGCTCACAGATACGCAGTATTTT. Translating gives CASSPRLTDTQYF. The rearrangement links TRBV7-3 to TRBJ2-3, with no clear D. The CDR3 length is 13 residues. Germline lookup yields CDR1 SGHTA and CDR2 FQGTGA. V was trimmed by 5 bases and J by 2 bases, leaving 8 bases between them.

The chain combines TRBV5-4 with TRBJ1-1; 9 bases are shared with TRBD1. The CDR3 totals 15 residues. CDR1 and CDR2 from the germline V gene are SGHNT and YYREEE (reference sequence). J gave up 3 bases and V 4 bases, and 7 bases lay outside the gene matches. CDR3: CASSPTGGADTEAFF. The CDR3 nucleotides read TGTGCCAGCAGCCCCACAGGGGGCGCGGACACTGAAGCTTTCTTT.

V is TRBV11-2 and J is TRBJ1-4; D gene uncertain. Trimming stripped 5 bases from V and 8 bases from J, with 15 bases between. Per germline, CDR1 SGHAT and CDR2 FQNNGV. The CDR3 loop spans 14 amino acids. CDR3 in amino acids: CASSTPEGGEKLFF. The CDR3 nucleotides read TGTGCCAGCAGCACCCCGGAGGGAGGAGAAAAACTGTTTTTT.

This clone has only one observation. The rearrangement links TRBV6-5 to TRBJ2-2, with 8 bases aligning to TRBD1. CDR1 is MNHEY and CDR2 is SVGAGI in the germline V gene. With V trimmed by 5 bases and J by 6 bases, 8 bases remained unmatched. The CDR3 spans 15 residues. CDR3 amino acids: CASSLPAGGSGELFF. The CDR3 bases are TGTGCCAGCAGTCTACCGGCAGGGGGCTCCGGGGAGCTGTTTTTT.

The rearrangement uses TRBV4-1 and TRBJ1-4; 7 bases map to TRBD1. Germline loops: CDR1 MGHRA, CDR2 YSYEKL. The V and J ends lost 1 base and 7 bases, in that order; junction bases with no gene match: 24. This CDR3 is 21 amino acids long. The CDR3 protein is CASSQAIKPGPRGLEGEKLFF. The CDR3 coding sequence is TGCGCCAGCAGCCAAGCTATCAAACCGGGACCCAGGGGGTTAGAGGGTGAAAAACTGTTTTTT.

A single count supports this clone. The V call is TRBV21-1, the J call TRBJ2-7; the DNA was not compared with TRBD1, the D call given in the table. TRBV21-1 is given as a pseudogene. This CDR3 has 13 residues. CDR3 bases: TGTGCCAGCCCCAGGGACAGCACCTACGAGCAGTACTTC. This codes for CASPRDSTYEQYF.

This sequence joins TRBV5-4 and TRBJ1-2; the D is unclear. CDR3 length equals 14 residues. CDR1 and CDR2 from the germline V gene are SGHNT and YYREEE (reference sequence). The germline V and J ends were trimmed by 2 bases and 4 bases, with 12 bases remaining between them. CDR3 bases: TGTGCCAGCAGCTTCGTGGGGAACAGCTATGGCTACACCTTC. The encoded protein is CASSFVGNSYGYTF. The full variable domain, completed using reference TRBV5-4 and TRBJ1-2, is ETGVTQSPTHLIKTRGQQVTLRCSSQSGHNTVSWYQQALGQGPQFIFQYYREEENGRGNFPPRFSGLQFPNYSSELNVNALELDDSALYLCASSFVGNSYGYTFGSGTRLTVV.

Only one count was recorded for this clone. The V gene is TRBV2, the J gene TRBJ2-7; D is unresolved. Germline values: CDR1 SNHLY, CDR2 FYNNEI. Deletions cut 4 bases from V and 0 bases from J, with 10 bases between. The CDR3 extends over 14 amino acids. The CDR3 spells CASSVSRSSYEQYF. Here the CDR3 DNA reads TGTGCCAGCAGTGTCTCACGGTCCTCCTACGAGCAGTACTTC.

The chain is built from TRBV9 and TRBJ2-2; 8 bases match TRBD2. The CDR3 loop spans 15 amino acids. Germline CDR1 SGDLS, CDR2 YYNGEE. The junction had 3 bases not matched to a gene; V was cut back by 0 bases and J by 5 bases. CDR3 residues: CASSVAGGPTGELFF. The CDR3 nucleotides read TGTGCCAGCAGCGTAGCGGGGGGGCCGACCGGGGAGCTGTTTTTT.

The chain recombines TRBV6-5 with TRBJ1-4; TRBD1 matches 7 bases. The CDR3 loop spans 14 amino acids. Germline values: CDR1 MNHEY, CDR2 SVGAGI. V shed 5 bases, J shed 4 bases, and the junction held 4 bases outside the gene matches. The CDR3 DNA follows: TGTGCCAGCAGTCGGACAGGCTTTAATGAAAAACTGTTTTTT. Its translation is CASSRTGFNEKLFF.

The chain couples TRBV13 to TRBJ2-6; no definite D call. The length of the CDR3 is 14 residues. The germline V gene encodes CDR1 PRHDT and CDR2 FYEKMQ (reference sequence). Trimming left V 5 bases short and J 1 base short, with 6 bases between. The CDR3 reads CASSPESGANVLTF. The CDR3 nucleotides are TGTGCCAGCAGCCCAGAGTCTGGGGCCAACGTCCTGACTTTC.

The chain employs TRBV12-5 and TRBJ2-3; 7 bases match TRBD2. V dropped 8 bases and J dropped 2; count of bases not matched to a gene: 4. The CDR3 contains 13 residues. Germline V lookup: CDR1 LGHNT, CDR2 FRNRAP. The CDR3 nucleotides read TGTGCTAGTACCCGGGGGGACACAGATACGCAGTATTTT. Its protein product is CASTRGDTDTQYF. Supplemented by reference TRBV12-5 and TRBJ2-3, the full variable domain reads DARVTQTPRHKVTEMGQEVTMRCQPILGHNTVFWYRQTMMQGLELLAYFRNRAPLDDSGMPKDRFSAEMPDATLATLKIQPSEPRDSAVYFCASTRGDTDTQYFGPGTRLTVL.

V is TRBV5-1 and J is TRBJ2-7; perhaps TRBD2 as D (6 bases). V dropped 4 bases and J dropped 6 bases, with 17 bases sitting between them. CDR1 is SGHRS and CDR2 is YFSETQ in the germline V gene. The length of the CDR3 is 14 residues. CDR3 residues: CASSPSTSPLEQYF. For the CDR3, the DNA is TGCGCCAGCAGCCCCTCGACTAGTCCTCTCGAGCAGTACTTC.

This clone appeared a single time. The rearrangement uses TRBV2 and TRBJ2-1; TRBD1 or TRBD2 may be the D gene (6 bases each). The CDR3 totals 15 residues. Germline V lookup: CDR1 SNHLY, CDR2 FYNNEI. Trimming left V 7 bases short and J 0 bases short, with 13 bases between. This CDR3 reads CASTKGGGSYNEQFF. In DNA, the CDR3 is TGTGCCAGCACCAAAGGAGGGGGCTCCTACAATGAGCAGTTCTTC.

The CDR3: CASSDGQNNEKLFF. The CDR3 nucleotides are TGCGCCAGCAGCGACGGACAGAATAATGAAAAACTGTTTTTT. The chain couples TRBV5-1 to TRBJ1-4, with D perhaps matching TRBD1 (6 bases). V lost 4 bases and J 4 bases, leaving 11 bases between the germline ends. Germline CDR1 is SGHRS and CDR2 is YFSETQ. This CDR3 region has 14 residues.

This sequence joins TRBV19 and TRBJ2-1, with TRBD2 identical over 7 bases. J was trimmed by 8 bases and V by 7 bases; bases with no gene match: 2. Germline V gives CDR1 LNHDA, CDR2 SQIVND (reference sequence). The CDR3 contains 11 residues. The CDR3: CASTRGDEQFF. CDR3 DNA: TGTGCCAGTACCCGGGGGGATGAGCAGTTCTTC.

The gene calls are TRBV7-2 and TRBJ1-5; a weak D match, TRBD1 (5 bases). The CDR3 contains 13 residues. Germline-derived CDR1 and CDR2 are SGHTA and FQGNSA. Deletions cut 5 bases from V and 5 bases from J, with 10 bases between. The CDR3 reads CASSRDGDQPQHF. Written as DNA, the CDR3 is TGTGCCAGCAGCCGGGACGGGGATCAGCCCCAGCATTTT.

This CDR3 is CSVQTGNTGELFF. The CDR3 bases are TGCAGCGTCCAGACAGGGAACACCGGGGAGCTGTTTTTT. V gene TRBV29-1 combines with J gene TRBJ2-2; the D gene is possibly TRBD1 (6 bases). There are 13 residues in the CDR3. Germline assignment: CDR1 SQVTM and CDR2 ANQGSEA. V was pared by 6 bases and J by 1 base, with 9 bases between.

This clone appeared a single time. The genes are TRBV11-2 and TRBJ1-4, with D unresolved. The CDR3 extends over 14 amino acids. Trimming took off 3 bases at V and 8 bases at J, with 13 bases between the two ends. Per the germline V gene, CDR1 is SGHAT and CDR2 is FQNNGV. This chain's CDR3 is CASSFGLKREKLFF. The CDR3 nucleotides are TGTGCCAGCAGCTTCGGACTCAAGAGGGAAAAACTGTTTTTT.

The rearrangement uses TRBV4-2 and TRBJ1-1, with D possibly being TRBD1 (5 bases). V was clipped by 0 bases and J by 3 bases, with 8 bases between them. Germline V gene sequence: CDR1 LGHNA, CDR2 YNFKEQ. The CDR3 covers 14 residues. The CDR3 sequence: CASSQEGHDTEAFF. The DNA of the CDR3 is TGTGCCAGCAGCCAAGAAGGACATGACACTGAAGCTTTCTTT.